What follows are 20 T cell receptor beta chains derived from one specimen sequenced in a study of radiotherapy plus CTLA-4 blockade in lung cancer. Only in-frame clones appear in the TCRdb table, and some are missing; sequencing was by immunoSEQ multiplex PCR. The sample has approximately 60,000 clones, roughly 79% seen once. The sample here was peripheral blood, taken from a patient treated with radiotherapy plus ipilimumab. The source of these receptors is a human donor with non-small cell lung cancer whose response to radiotherapy plus ipilimumab could not be evaluated.

The J gene is TRBJ2-2, the V gene TRBV7-2; 7 bases align to TRBD1. The germline V gene has CDR1 SGHTA and CDR2 FQGNSA. The CDR3 totals 15 residues. Trimming cost V 2 bases and J 4 bases; bases outside gene matches: 4. CDR3 loop: CASSLRGQATGELFF. CDR3 nucleotides: TGTGCCAGCAGCTTAAGGGGGCAGGCCACCGGGGAGCTGTTTTTT.

The genes are TRBV30 and TRBJ2-2; possibly TRBD2 for D (5 bases). The V end lost 2 bases, the J end lost 2 bases, and 12 bases lay between the germline ends. The CDR3 length is 15 residues. CDR1 is GTSNPN and CDR2 is SVGIG in the germline V gene (reference sequence). The CDR3 nucleotides are TGTGCCTGGAGTCGCGGCGGAGGAAACACCGGGGAGCTGTTTTTT. Translation gives CAWSRGGGNTGELFF. The variable domain in full, completed from reference TRBV30 and TRBJ2-2, reads SQTIHQWPATLVQPVGSPLSLECTVEGTSNPNLYWYRQAAGRGLQLLFYSVGIGQISSEVPQNLSASRPQDRQFILSSKKLLLSDSGFYLCAWSRGGGNTGELFFGEGSRLTVL.

CDR3 bases: TGTGCCAGCAGCTTAGGGACTAGCGGTGGTGTGGAGCAGTACTTC. Protein sequence: CASSLGTSGGVEQYF. V is TRBV13 and J is TRBJ2-7; 9 nucleotides agree with TRBD2. Germline CDR1 PRHDT, CDR2 FYEKMQ (reference sequence). The CDR3 sequence is 15 residues long. The trim removed 0 bases at V and 7 bases at J, leaving 7 bases unmatched.

The chain is built from TRBV19 and TRBJ1-2; 8 bases map to TRBD1. Trimming cost V 6 bases and J 4 bases; bases outside gene matches: 7. The germline gives CDR1 LNHDA, CDR2 SQIVND (reference sequence). This CDR3 region has 14 residues. CDR3 DNA: TGTGCCAGTAGCAGCGGAACAGGGGGCTATGGCTACACCTTC. This encodes CASSSGTGGYGYTF.

The V gene is TRBV4-3, the J gene TRBJ2-3; D is unclear. The CDR3 consists of 14 residues. V lost 0 bases to trimming and J lost 2 bases, with 6 bases between them. Germline lookup yields CDR1 LGHNA and CDR2 YSLEER. The CDR3 sequence: CASSQDYSTDTQYF. Written as DNA, the CDR3 is TGCGCCAGCAGCCAAGACTACTCCACAGATACGCAGTATTTT.

J is TRBJ1-4 and V is TRBV2, with D hard to call. The V and J ends lost 7 bases and 5 bases respectively, with 17 bases between them. The CDR3 spans 15 residues. Germline V lookup: CDR1 SNHLY, CDR2 FYNNEI. CDR3 protein: CASTRVGSANEKLFF. In DNA form, the CDR3 reads TGTGCCAGCACCCGGGTTGGCAGCGCAAATGAAAAACTGTTTTTT.

The V gene is TRBV29-1, the J gene TRBJ1-1; D not certain. The CDR3 consists of 14 residues. The V end was cut by 3 bases, the J end by 2 bases, with 13 bases between. Germline V gene lookup returns CDR1 SQVTM and CDR2 ANQGSEA. The CDR3 spells CSVDTQAFNTEAFF. CDR3 nucleotide sequence: TGCAGCGTTGACACTCAAGCCTTCAACACTGAAGCTTTCTTT.

The gene calls are TRBV5-1 and TRBJ2-5; 9 bases line up with TRBD1. Near its end, the DNA agrees better with TRBJ2-7, so the J call may be wrong. CDR1 and CDR2 from the germline V gene are SGHRS and YFSETQ. The CDR3 sequence is 16 residues long. CDR3 coding DNA: TGCGCCAGCAGCTTCTACCTGTTGGACAGGGGTAACGAGCAGTACTTC. It codes for CASSFYLLDRGNEQYF.

This chain connects TRBV6-6 to TRBJ2-7, with 8 bases aligning to TRBD1. Germline V gene data show CDR1 as MNHNY and CDR2 as SVGAGI (reference sequence). The CDR3 runs to 15 residues. V lost 7 bases and J lost 2; bases outside the gene matches: 10. CDR3 bases: TGTGCCAGCATCCCTGGGACAGGAGTAACCTACGAGCAGTACTTC. This gives the protein CASIPGTGVTYEQYF.

CDR3 sequence: CASSPTSRTGNTEAFF. CDR3 DNA sequence: TGTGCCAGCAGCCCCACCTCCCGGACAGGGAACACTGAAGCTTTCTTT. The chain recombines TRBV9 with TRBJ1-1, with TRBD1 identical over 7 bases. The V gene end was trimmed by 4 bases and the J gene end by 1 base; junction bases not matched to a gene: 10. The V gene's germline CDR1 is SGDLS and CDR2 YYNGEE. The CDR3 is 16 amino acids.

V is TRBV28 and J is TRBJ1-2; D ambiguous. Looked up from germline, CDR1 is MDHEN and CDR2 is SYDVKM. Trimming stripped 7 bases from V and 4 bases from J, with 7 bases between. This CDR3 region has 11 residues. CDR3 in amino acids: CASNAIYGYTF. The CDR3 DNA sequence: TGTGCCAGCAATGCGATCTATGGCTACACCTTC.

This clone was observed a few times. CDR3: CASSFGDTNYGYTF. In nucleotides, the CDR3 is TGCGCCAGCAGCTTTGGGGACACTAACTATGGCTACACCTTC. The V and J genes are TRBV5-1 and TRBJ1-2; possibly TRBD1 for D (6 bases). The CDR3 is 14 amino acids. The germline V and J ends were trimmed by 2 bases and 0 bases, with 8 bases remaining between them. Germline V gives CDR1 SGHRS, CDR2 YFSETQ.

This rearrangement joins TRBV25-1 to TRBJ2-7; 8 positions agree with TRBD1. After removal of 7 bases from V and 1 base from J, the junction contained 12 bases not matched to a gene. The CDR3 sequence is 16 residues long. CDR1 and CDR2 (germline): MGHDK, SYGVNS. The CDR3 here is CASIPWGTGPSYEQYF. In nucleotides, the CDR3 is TGTGCCAGCATCCCTTGGGGGACAGGACCTTCCTACGAGCAGTACTTC.

With regard to this clone: The same CDR3 can be traced to other DNA sequences in this sample. The chain is built from TRBV9 and TRBJ2-7; D gene ambiguous. The CDR3 is 13 amino acids. Per germline, CDR1 SGDLS and CDR2 YYNGEE. V was pared by 0 bases and J by 2 bases, with 6 bases between. In DNA form, the CDR3 reads TGTGCCAGCAGCGTAGGCGTAACCTACGAGCAGTACTTC. Translated: CASSVGVTYEQYF.

This chain uses TRBV19 with TRBJ1-5, with D possibly matching TRBD1 (5 bases). From germline, CDR1 is LNHDA and CDR2 SQIVND (reference sequence). This CDR3 spans 14 amino acids. Trimming cost V 7 bases and J 7 bases, with 17 bases left between them. CDR3: CASKGREVGQPQHF. The DNA for the CDR3 is TGTGCCAGTAAGGGCAGGGAAGTCGGACAGCCCCAGCATTTT.

The table lists this clone with a count of one. The rearrangement uses TRBV7-9 and TRBJ2-7; D is possibly TRBD2 (6 bases). The CDR3 extends over 15 amino acids. V lost 3 bases to trimming and J lost 0 bases, with 12 bases between them. Germline-derived CDR1 and CDR2 are SEHNR and FQNEAQ (reference sequence). The CDR3 nucleotides read TGTGCCAGCAGCTTTTACGGGGGAGGCTCCTACGAGCAGTACTTC. Its protein is CASSFYGGGSYEQYF.

The sample holds a few counts of this clone. The CDR3 coding sequence is TGTGCCAGCAGCTTATCACAGGGGAATTCACCCCTCCACTTT. It yields the protein CASSLSQGNSPLHF. The rearrangement joins TRBV7-6 to TRBJ1-6, with TRBD1 matching over 7 bases. V lost 2 bases to trimming and J lost 7 bases; unmatched junction nucleotides: 2. Germline CDR1 SGHVS, CDR2 FNYEAQ. This CDR3 comprises 14 residues.

The chain combines TRBV5-6 with TRBJ1-4; D possibly corresponds to TRBD1 (6 bases). CDR3 length: 14 residues. Per germline, CDR1 SGHDT and CDR2 YYEEEE. V gave up 2 bases and J gave up 3 bases, with 8 bases separating them. In DNA form, the CDR3 reads TGTGCCAGCAGCTTCAAGGGGGCTAATGAAAAACTGTTTTTT. Its protein is CASSFKGANEKLFF.

This chain joins TRBV28 and TRBJ2-2; tentative D call: TRBD1 (6 bases). The ends were cut back, 4 bases at V and 0 bases at J, with 12 bases in the middle. Germline CDR1 and CDR2: MDHEN and SYDVKM. The CDR3 length is 16 residues. The CDR3 here is CASSSGHSANTGELFF. CDR3 in DNA: TGTGCCAGCAGTTCGGGACACTCGGCGAACACCGGGGAGCTGTTTTTT.

This clone was observed many times. This rearrangement joins TRBV23-1 to TRBJ1-1, with TRBD1 identical over 8 bases. TRBV23-1 is marked as an open reading frame, function uncertain. V was clipped by 11 bases and J by 5 bases; unmatched bases: 10. CDR3 length: 13 residues. The CDR3 sequence is CARQGMVGTEAFF. The CDR3 DNA reads as TGCGCCCGACAGGGGATGGTTGGGACTGAAGCTTTCTTT.